The 11 T cell receptor beta chains below were found in one sample sequenced in a study of blood T cell repertoires in COVID-19. This table comes from immunoSEQ multiplex PCR, and its TCRdb copy is limited to in-frame clones, with some not included. This table holds some 150,000 clones, 84% found once. The sequenced material came from peripheral blood. The receptors were gathered from a human donor in a cohort sampled during active COVID-19.

The gene calls are TRBV6-5 and TRBJ1-1; a weak D match, TRBD1 (5 bases). V lost 5 bases, J lost 2 bases, and 12 bases lay in between. This CDR3 contains 14 residues. Per germline, CDR1 MNHEY and CDR2 SVGAGI. The CDR3 region is CASSQGPSNTEAFF. CDR3 in DNA: TGTGCCAGCAGTCAGGGCCCCTCTAACACTGAAGCTTTCTTT.

This chain connects TRBV6-6 to TRBJ1-2; TRBD1 matches at 8 bases. The trim removed 6 bases at V and 0 bases at J, leaving 6 bases unmatched. Germline-derived CDR1 and CDR2 are MNHNY and SVGAGI (reference sequence). The CDR3 sequence is 15 residues long. CDR3 nucleotides: TGTGCCAGCAGGCCGACAGGGGACCCTAACTATGGCTACACCTTC. Translating it yields CASRPTGDPNYGYTF.

The rearrangement links TRBV2 to TRBJ1-1, with D maybe TRBD1 (5 bases). Trimming took 1 base from V and 8 from J, leaving 17 bases between them. Germline CDR1 is SNHLY and CDR2 is FYNNEI. The CDR3 contains 15 residues. The CDR3 loop is CASSEEAGGVGEAFF. CDR3 nucleotide sequence: TGTGCCAGCAGTGAAGAGGCCGGGGGAGTTGGAGAAGCTTTCTTT.

The chain joins TRBV5-1 to TRBJ2-1; TRBD1 is a possible D gene (6 bases). Germline loops: CDR1 SGHRS, CDR2 YFSETQ. The CDR3 runs 15 residues. The ends were cut back, 4 bases at V and 4 bases at J, with 15 bases in the middle. CDR3 sequence: CASSAEPDSYNEQFF. The CDR3 nucleotides are TGCGCCAGCAGCGCCGAACCGGACAGTTACAATGAGCAGTTCTTC. The full variable domain, rest sourced from reference TRBV5-1 and TRBJ2-1, is KAGVTQTPRYLIKTRGQQVTLSCSPISGHRSVSWYQQTPGQGLQFLFEYFSETQRNKGNFPGRFSGRQFSNSRSEMNVSTLELGDSALYLCASSAEPDSYNEQFFGPGTRLTVL.

The chain's CDR3 is CASNQGGVYGYTF. CDR3 nucleotide sequence: TGTGCCAGCAACCAGGGTGGGGTTTATGGCTACACCTTC. The rearrangement uses TRBV12-3 or TRBV12-4 and TRBJ1-2, with TRBD1 as a possible D gene (5 bases). V lost 7 bases, J lost 5 bases, and 14 bases lay in between. The CDR3 loop spans 13 amino acids.

The chain employs TRBV30 and TRBJ1-2; 7 bases map to TRBD1. The CDR3 is 14 residues long. The germline CDR1 and CDR2 sequences are GTSNPN and SVGIG (reference sequence). J gave up 4 bases and V 3 bases, and 8 bases lay outside the gene matches. This CDR3 is CAWRTQGSGYGYTF. The CDR3 coding sequence is TGTGCCTGGAGGACACAGGGGTCAGGCTATGGCTACACCTTC.

This chain connects TRBV5-4 to TRBJ2-2; maybe TRBD1 (5 bases). V was shortened by 3 bases and J by 1 base, with 13 bases between the two germline ends. Germline V lookup: CDR1 SGHNT, CDR2 YYREEE (reference sequence). This CDR3 is built from 16 residues. The CDR3 DNA reads TGTGCCAGCAGCTCCCGACGGACACTGAACACCGGGGAGCTGTTTTTT. This codes for CASSSRRTLNTGELFF.

The chain employs TRBV5-1 and TRBJ1-3; TRBD1 aligns across 7 bases. With V trimmed by 4 bases and J by 1 base, 5 bases remained unmatched. This CDR3 region has 15 residues. Germline lookup yields CDR1 SGHRS and CDR2 YFSETQ. This CDR3 reads CASSLAGGSGNTIYF. CDR3 sequence (DNA): TGCGCCAGCAGCCTGGCAGGGGGGTCTGGAAACACCATATATTTT.

The genes are TRBV20-1 and TRBJ2-6; TRBD1 is a possible D gene (6 bases). V lost 3 bases and J 3 bases, leaving 15 bases between the germline ends. The CDR3 runs 16 residues. Germline V gene data show CDR1 as DFQATT and CDR2 as SNEGSKA (reference sequence). The CDR3 loop reads CSASGWQGNGANVLTF. The CDR3 DNA reads TGCAGTGCTAGTGGATGGCAGGGGAATGGGGCCAACGTCCTGACTTTC.

The rearrangement joins TRBV7-8 to TRBJ2-3; 9 positions agree with TRBD2. The V segment lost 7 bases and the J segment 2 bases; nucleotides outside the gene matches: 4. Germline CDR1 and CDR2: SGHVS and FQNEAQ. The CDR3 is made up of 14 amino acids. Here the CDR3 reads CASTRLAATDTQYF. CDR3 in DNA: TGTGCCAGCACGAGACTAGCGGCCACAGATACGCAGTATTTT. Using reference TRBV7-8 and TRBJ2-3 for the parts outside the CDR3, the full variable domain is GAGVSQSPRYKVAKRGQDVALRCDPISGHVSLFWYQQALGQGPEFLTYFQNEAQLDKSGLPSDRFFAERPEGSVSTLKIQRTQQEDSAVYLCASTRLAATDTQYFGPGTRLTVL.

There are a few counts of this clone. This chain uses TRBV5-1 with TRBJ1-6; 9 bases fit TRBD1. The germline V gene has CDR1 SGHRS and CDR2 YFSETQ. The V and J ends lost 5 bases and 9 bases, in that order; junction bases with no gene match: 9. The CDR3 loop spans 15 amino acids. CDR3: CASRPPGQGGSPLHF. The CDR3 DNA is TGCGCCAGCAGACCTCCGGGACAGGGAGGTTCACCCCTCCACTTT.